This paragraph covers one T cell receptor (beta chain) sequence. These data come from a study of blood T cell repertoires in COVID-19. Across the whole study: Italy, Spain and the United States were the sources of the convalescent and acute COVID-19 samples.

Living in 24 US areas, the participants were between roughly 18 and 89 years of age. The CDR3 covers 15 residues. Germline CDR1 reads SGHRS; CDR2 reads YFSETQ. Trimming removed 4 bases from V and 7 bases from J; junction bases left unmatched: 8. The data were produced by immunoSEQ multiplex PCR, yet TCRdb's version contains in-frame clones alone and is incomplete. The profile shows just over 250,000 clones, under 90% of them singletons. The sample comprised PBMCs or T cells enriched from blood (not recorded which). V usage is TRBV5-1 and J usage is TRBJ1-5; 10 nucleotides agree with TRBD1. The TCR comes from a man younger than 45 with acute COVID-19. CDR3: CASSGTGDEDQPQHF. In nucleotides, the CDR3 is TGCGCCAGCAGCGGGACAGGGGATGAGGACCAGCCCCAGCATTTT.